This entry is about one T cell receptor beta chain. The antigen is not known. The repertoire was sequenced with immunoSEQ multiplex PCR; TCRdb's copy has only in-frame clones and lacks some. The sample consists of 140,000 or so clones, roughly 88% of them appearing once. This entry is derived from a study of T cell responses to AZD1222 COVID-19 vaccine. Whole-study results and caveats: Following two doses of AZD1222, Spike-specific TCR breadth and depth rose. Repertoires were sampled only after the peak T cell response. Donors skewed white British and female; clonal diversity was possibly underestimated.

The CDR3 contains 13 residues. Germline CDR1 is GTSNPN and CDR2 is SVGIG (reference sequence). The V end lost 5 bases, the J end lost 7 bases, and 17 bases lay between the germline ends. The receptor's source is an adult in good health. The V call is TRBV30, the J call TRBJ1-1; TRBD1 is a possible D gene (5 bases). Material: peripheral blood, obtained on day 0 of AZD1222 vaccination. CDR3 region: CAWGNYGGGEAFF. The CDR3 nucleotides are TGTGCCTGGGGCAATTACGGGGGAGGTGAAGCTTTCTTT.